What follows are 13 T cell receptor beta chains derived from one specimen sequenced in a study of metastatic and nonmetastatic thyroid tumors. TCRdb reanalyzed the PCR reads via MiXCR. Of 28,000 or so clones in the sample, around a sixth are singletons; the top ten hold around 4%. Before thyroid surgery, none of the patients had received any treatment. The sample was blood. Source of these receptors: a female donor with papillary thyroid cancer or a benign thyroid nodule (not recorded which). Some clones in this sample may be carry-over from other donors' samples.

Ten or more counts support this clone. The chain carries TRBV7-9 and TRBJ2-3; D uncertain. Trimming pared 6 bases from V and 2 bases from J, leaving 6 bases between. The CDR3 contains 12 residues. Germline loops: CDR1 SEHNR, CDR2 FQNEAQ (reference sequence). CDR3 nucleotide sequence: TGTGCCAGCAGTACATACACAGATACGCAGTATTTT. This sequence encodes CASSTYTDTQYF.

This clone was seen a few times. The V and J genes are TRBV5-4 and TRBJ1-2; 7 bases are a match to TRBD1. V gave up 4 bases and J gave up 8 bases; unmatched junction bases: 14. CDR3 length equals 15 residues. The germline CDR1 and CDR2 sequences are SGHNT and YYREEE (reference sequence). In DNA, the CDR3 is TGTGCCAGCAGCCGGCTAGAGGGGGCGCTTTTCGGCTACACCTTC. This encodes CASSRLEGALFGYTF.

This clone has only a few counts. At one boundary the junction diverges from the germline segment, which might be a read error. V usage is TRBV24-1 and J usage is TRBJ2-7; D is ambiguous. Germline CDR1 reads KGHDR; CDR2 reads SFDVKD. CDR3 length equals 15 residues. The CDR3 nucleotides are TGTGCCACCAGCCCAGACAAGGGCCGAGGCTACGGGCAGTACTTC. Translating it yields CATSPDKGRGYGQYF.

This clone was counted at least ten times. V is TRBV6-4 and J is TRBJ1-2; D possibly corresponds to TRBD1 (5 bases). The CDR3 has 13 residues. CDR1 and CDR2 (germline): MRHNA, SNTAGT. The V and J ends lost 7 bases and 1 base respectively, with 10 bases between them. The CDR3 DNA sequence: TGTGCCAGCACCCGGGGGGGTAACTATGGCTACACCTTC. As protein: CASTRGGNYGYTF.

This rearrangement joins TRBV6-2 or TRBV6-3 to TRBJ2-1, with 7 bases lining up with TRBD1. The V gene end was trimmed by 0 bases and the J gene end by 0 bases; junction bases not matched to a gene: 5. The CDR3 is 17 amino acids. CDR1 MNHEY and CDR2 SVGEGT come from the germline V gene. As DNA, the CDR3 is TGTGCCAGCAGTTACTCATACAGGGGAAGCTCCTACAATGAGCAGTTCTTC. This sequence encodes CASSYSYRGSSYNEQFF.

In its sample, this clone was seen once. The rearrangement links TRBV30 to TRBJ1-3; D unresolved. This CDR3 contains 13 residues. From germline, CDR1 is GTSNPN and CDR2 SVGIG (reference sequence). Trimming removed 0 bases from V and 5 bases from J, with 8 bases in between. The CDR3 loop reads CAWSVMGRNTIYF. The CDR3 DNA reads as TGTGCCTGGAGTGTAATGGGTAGAAACACCATATATTTT. Full variable domain (missing parts from reference TRBV30 and TRBJ1-3): SQTIHQWPATLVQPVGSPLSLECTVEGTSNPNLYWYRQAAGRGLQLLFYSVGIGQISSEVPQNLSASRPQDRQFILSSKKLLLSDSGFYLCAWSVMGRNTIYFGEGSWLTVV.

This clone was seen at least ten times. V is TRBV5-6 and J is TRBJ2-4, with a tentative D call TRBD1 (6 bases). V gave up 1 base and J gave up 0 bases, with 8 bases separating them. The CDR3 has 15 residues. Germline V lookup: CDR1 SGHDT, CDR2 YYEEEE. CDR3 loop: CASSLQGLAKNIQYF. The CDR3 coding sequence is TGTGCCAGCAGCTTGCAGGGGCTAGCCAAAAACATTCAGTACTTC.

This clone showed up many times. The rearrangement joins TRBV7-8 to TRBJ2-1; no firm D call. The ends were cut back, 1 base at V and 0 bases at J, with 7 bases in the middle. Looked up from germline, CDR1 is SGHVS and CDR2 is FQNEAQ. This CDR3 spans 15 amino acids. The CDR3 region is CASSLGLSSYNEQFF. CDR3 DNA: TGTGCCAGCAGCTTAGGCTTGTCCTCCTACAATGAGCAGTTCTTC.

There are many counts of this clone. The chain uses TRBV12-3 or TRBV12-4 and TRBJ1-2; D is unresolved. Deletions cut 7 bases from V and 8 bases from J, with 17 bases between. The CDR3 has 13 residues. For the CDR3, the DNA is TGTGCCAGCACTAGGGAGCACATCGGGGGCTACACCTTC. Its protein is CASTREHIGGYTF.

This clone appeared many times. This chain connects TRBV9 to TRBJ2-3; D is unclear. Germline CDR1 SGDLS, CDR2 YYNGEE. Trimming removed 4 bases at V and 2 bases at J, with 14 bases between. This CDR3 is 15 amino acids long. CDR3 bases: TGTGCCAGCAGCCCATCCGTAGGGCACACAGATACGCAGTATTTT. It yields the protein CASSPSVGHTDTQYF.

This clone was observed a single time. In this CDR3 the conserved last residue, phenylalanine or tryptophan, is missing, so a read error is likely. The chain combines TRBV25-1 with TRBJ1-1; no clear D gene. Germline assignment: CDR1 MGHDK and CDR2 SYGVNS. The CDR3 has 13 residues. The CDR3 DNA sequence: TGTGCCAACAGTGGTACGGGGAACACTGAAGCTTTCTCT. Protein product: CANSGTGNTEAFS.

The chain combines TRBV20-1 with TRBJ2-1; 8 nucleotides match TRBD1. Germline V lookup: CDR1 DFQATT, CDR2 SNEGSKA (reference sequence). This CDR3 contains 13 residues. Trimming took 6 bases from V and 6 from J; bases not matched to a gene: 7. The CDR3 nucleotides read TGCAGTGCCCTCCCGGACAGGGCCAATGAGCAGTTCTTC. Protein sequence: CSALPDRANEQFF.

There are many counts of this clone. The gene calls are TRBV29-1 and TRBJ2-5; no clear D. This CDR3 region has 14 residues. Trimming took 8 bases from V and 4 from J, leaving 20 bases between them. Germline CDR1 reads SQVTM; CDR2 reads ANQGSEA. CDR3 loop: CSLSRDGLGETQYF. The CDR3 DNA follows: TGCAGCCTCTCTAGGGATGGGCTGGGAGAGACCCAGTACTTC.